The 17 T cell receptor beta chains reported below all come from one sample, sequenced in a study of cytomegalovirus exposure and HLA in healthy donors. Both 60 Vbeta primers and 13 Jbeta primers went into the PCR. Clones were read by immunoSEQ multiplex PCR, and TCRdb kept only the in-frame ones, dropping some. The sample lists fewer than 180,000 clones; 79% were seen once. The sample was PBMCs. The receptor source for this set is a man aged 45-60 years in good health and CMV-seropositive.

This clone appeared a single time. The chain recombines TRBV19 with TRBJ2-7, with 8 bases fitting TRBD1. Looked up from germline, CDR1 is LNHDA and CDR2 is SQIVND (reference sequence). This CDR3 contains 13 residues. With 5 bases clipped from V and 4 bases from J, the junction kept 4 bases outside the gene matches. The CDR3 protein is CASSQTGAYEQYF. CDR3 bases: TGTGCCAGTAGTCAGACAGGGGCTTACGAGCAGTACTTC.

The CDR3 sequence: CSVEAPSGSDTQYF. The CDR3 region has the DNA TGCAGCGTTGAAGCGCCTTCAGGGTCCGATACGCAGTATTTT. The chain uses TRBV29-1 and TRBJ2-3; weak D call: TRBD1 (5 bases). The ends were cut back, 1 base at V and 6 bases at J, with 14 bases in the middle. There are 14 residues in the CDR3. The germline CDR1 and CDR2 sequences are SQVTM and ANQGSEA.

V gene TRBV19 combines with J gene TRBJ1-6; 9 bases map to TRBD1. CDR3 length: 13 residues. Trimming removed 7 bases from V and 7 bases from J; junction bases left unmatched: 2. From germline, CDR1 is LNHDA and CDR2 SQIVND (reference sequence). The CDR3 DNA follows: TGTGCCAGTAAGGACAGGGGAAATTCACCCCTCCACTTT. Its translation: CASKDRGNSPLHF.

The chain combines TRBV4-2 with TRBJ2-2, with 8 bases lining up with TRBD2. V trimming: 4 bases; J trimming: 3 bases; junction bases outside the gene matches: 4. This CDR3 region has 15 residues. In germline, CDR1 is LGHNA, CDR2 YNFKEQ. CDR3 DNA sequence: TGTGCCAGCAGCCTCAGCGGGAGCGACACCGGGGAGCTGTTTTTT. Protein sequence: CASSLSGSDTGELFF.

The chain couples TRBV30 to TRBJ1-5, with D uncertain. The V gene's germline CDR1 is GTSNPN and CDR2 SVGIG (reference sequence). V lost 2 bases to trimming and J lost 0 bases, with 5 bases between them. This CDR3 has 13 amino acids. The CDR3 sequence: CAWSPYSNQPQHF. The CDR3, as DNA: TGTGCCTGGAGTCCCTATAGCAATCAGCCCCAGCATTTT.

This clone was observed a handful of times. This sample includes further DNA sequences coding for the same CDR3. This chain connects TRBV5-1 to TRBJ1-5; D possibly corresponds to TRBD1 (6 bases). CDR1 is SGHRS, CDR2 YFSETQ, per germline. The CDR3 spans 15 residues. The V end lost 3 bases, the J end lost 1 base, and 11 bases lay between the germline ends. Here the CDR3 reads CASSSGTGSNQPQHF. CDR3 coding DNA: TGCGCCAGCAGCTCCGGCACAGGGAGCAATCAGCCCCAGCATTTT. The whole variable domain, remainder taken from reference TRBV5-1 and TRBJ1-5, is KAGVTQTPRYLIKTRGQQVTLSCSPISGHRSVSWYQQTPGQGLQFLFEYFSETQRNKGNFPGRFSGRQFSNSRSEMNVSTLELGDSALYLCASSSGTGSNQPQHFGDGTRLSIL.

Here the CDR3 reads CASSLGRRLEQYF. CDR3 nucleotides: TGTGCCAGCAGCTTAGGTCGGAGGCTCGAGCAGTACTTC. The V gene is TRBV7-9, the J gene TRBJ2-5; D is perhaps TRBD2 (5 bases). The end of the DNA fits TRBJ2-7 better, so the J call may be wrong. This CDR3 has 13 residues. Per the germline V gene, CDR1 is SEHNR and CDR2 is FQNEAQ (reference sequence).

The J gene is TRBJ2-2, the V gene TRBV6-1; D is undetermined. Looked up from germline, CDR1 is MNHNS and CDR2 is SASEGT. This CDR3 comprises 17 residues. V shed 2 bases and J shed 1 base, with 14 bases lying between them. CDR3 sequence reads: CASSELDAGMNTGELFF. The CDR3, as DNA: TGTGCCAGCAGTGAATTGGATGCAGGCATGAACACCGGGGAGCTGTTTTTT.

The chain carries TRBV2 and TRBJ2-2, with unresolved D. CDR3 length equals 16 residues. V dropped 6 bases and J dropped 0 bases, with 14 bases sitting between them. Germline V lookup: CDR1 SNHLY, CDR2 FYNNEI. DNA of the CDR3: TGTGCCAGCAGCGGTCTTCTCTTTCCGAACACCGGGGAGCTGTTTTTT. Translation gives CASSGLLFPNTGELFF.

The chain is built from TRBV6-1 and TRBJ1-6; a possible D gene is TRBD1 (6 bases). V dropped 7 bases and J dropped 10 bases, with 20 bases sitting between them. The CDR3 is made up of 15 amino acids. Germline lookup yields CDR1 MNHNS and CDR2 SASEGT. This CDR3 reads CASTIRTGNSSPLHF. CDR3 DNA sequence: TGTGCCAGCACTATACGAACAGGGAACTCGTCACCCCTCCACTTT.

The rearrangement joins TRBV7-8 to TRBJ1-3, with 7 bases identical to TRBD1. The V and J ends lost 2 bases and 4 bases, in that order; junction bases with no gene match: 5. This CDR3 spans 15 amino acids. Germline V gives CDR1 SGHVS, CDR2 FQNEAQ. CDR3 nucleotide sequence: TGTGCCAGCAGCTTAAGAACAGGGGCCGGAAACACCATATATTTT. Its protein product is CASSLRTGAGNTIYF.

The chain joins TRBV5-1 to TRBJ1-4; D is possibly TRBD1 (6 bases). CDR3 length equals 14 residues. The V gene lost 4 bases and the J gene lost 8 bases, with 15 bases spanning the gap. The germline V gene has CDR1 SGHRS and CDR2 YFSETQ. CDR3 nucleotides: TGCGCCAGCAGCCCCTGGACAGTTACCGAAAAACTGTTTTTT. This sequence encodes CASSPWTVTEKLFF.

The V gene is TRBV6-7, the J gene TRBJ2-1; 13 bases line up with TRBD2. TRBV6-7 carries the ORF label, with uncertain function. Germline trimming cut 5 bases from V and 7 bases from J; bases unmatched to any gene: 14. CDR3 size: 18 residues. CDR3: CASSPHRRTSGSVNEQFF. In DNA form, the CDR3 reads TGTGCCAGCAGTCCTCATCGGCGGACTAGCGGGAGTGTAAATGAGCAGTTCTTC.

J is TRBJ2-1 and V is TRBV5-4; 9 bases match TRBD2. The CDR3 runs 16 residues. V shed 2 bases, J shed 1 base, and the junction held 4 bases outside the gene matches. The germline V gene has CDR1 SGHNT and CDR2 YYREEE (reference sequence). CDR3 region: CASSFKGLASYNEQFF. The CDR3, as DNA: TGTGCCAGCAGCTTTAAGGGACTAGCTTCCTACAATGAGCAGTTCTTC.

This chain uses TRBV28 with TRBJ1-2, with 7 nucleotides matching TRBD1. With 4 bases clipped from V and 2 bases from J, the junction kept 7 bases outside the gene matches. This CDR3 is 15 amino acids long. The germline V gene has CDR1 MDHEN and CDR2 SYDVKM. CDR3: CASSSPGQRNYGYTF. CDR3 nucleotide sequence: TGTGCCAGCAGTTCTCCGGGACAGAGAAACTATGGCTACACCTTC.

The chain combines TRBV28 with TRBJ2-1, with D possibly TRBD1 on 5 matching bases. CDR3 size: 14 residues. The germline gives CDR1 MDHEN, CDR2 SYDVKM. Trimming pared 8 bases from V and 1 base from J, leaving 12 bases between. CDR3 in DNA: TGTGCCAGCCCGATAGGGGAATCCTACAATGAGCAGTTCTTC. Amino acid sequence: CASPIGESYNEQFF.

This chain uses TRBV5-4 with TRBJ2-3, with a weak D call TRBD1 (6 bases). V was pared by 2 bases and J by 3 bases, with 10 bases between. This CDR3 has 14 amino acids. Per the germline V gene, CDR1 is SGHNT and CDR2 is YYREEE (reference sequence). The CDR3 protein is CASSFGQNTDTQYF. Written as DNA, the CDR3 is TGTGCCAGCAGCTTCGGACAGAATACAGATACGCAGTATTTT.